This T cell receptor beta chain derives from a study of memory CD4+ T cells and cytomegalovirus serostatus. Study outcomes and limitations: Median bootstrapped AUC for CMV status was about 0.96 originally, less than 0.93 US-trained. Suggested: most of the CMV-linked TCR signature lies in CD4+ memory cells.

This CDR3 spans 12 amino acids. Trimming took off 5 bases at V and 7 bases at J, with 11 bases between the two ends. Germline V gives CDR1 MDHEN, CDR2 SYDVKM. Sequenced by immunoSEQ multiplex PCR; TCRdb stores in-frame clones only, minus some. The sample has 40,000 to 55,000 clones, over 60% seen once. About this clone: Its antigen is unidentified.

The sort gate was single viable CD3+CD4+CD8-CD45RO+ cells for memory CD4+ T cells. Serostatus was set by detecting CMV pp150, pp28, p38, p52 IgG. The receptor was derived from an adult in good health and CMV-seropositive. Sequencing was performed on memory CD4+ T cells from blood. The V and J genes are TRBV28 and TRBJ1-2; D is unclear. CDR3 in DNA: TGTGCCAGCAGTCCTACGATCAGTGGCTACACCTTC. Its translation is CASSPTISGYTF.